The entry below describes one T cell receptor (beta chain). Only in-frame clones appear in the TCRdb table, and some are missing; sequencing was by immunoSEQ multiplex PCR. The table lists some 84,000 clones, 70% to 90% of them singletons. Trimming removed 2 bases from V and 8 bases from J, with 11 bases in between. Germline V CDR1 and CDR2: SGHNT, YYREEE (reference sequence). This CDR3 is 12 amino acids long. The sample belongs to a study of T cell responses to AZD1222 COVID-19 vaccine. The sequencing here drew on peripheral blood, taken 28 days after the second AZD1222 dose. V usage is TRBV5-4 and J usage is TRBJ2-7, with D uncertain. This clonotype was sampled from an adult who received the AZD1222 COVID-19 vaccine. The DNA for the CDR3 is TGTGCCAGCAGCTTCTACCTTGACAAGCAGTACTTC. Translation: CASSFYLDKQYF.